This T cell receptor beta chain was identified in a study of cytotoxic CD8 clonotypes in ibrutinib-treated CLL. Study-wide points: Clonality went up at ibrutinib response and then declined back toward baseline at progression.

As concerns this clone: The target antigen is unknown.

Produced via immunoSEQ multiplex PCR; TCRdb's table is partial and in-frame only. The sample lists roughly 13,000 clones, around 48% seen once, with under 40% in the top ten. The germline V gene has CDR1 SGHNT and CDR2 YYREEE (reference sequence). The CDR3 has 15 amino acids. V shed 0 bases, J shed 5 bases, and the junction held 5 bases outside the gene matches. Material: PBMCs, obtained at a roughly 25-month disease-progression time point, from a patient treated with ibrutinib. V gene TRBV5-4 combines with J gene TRBJ2-3, with TRBD1 matching 8 bases. This TCR was recovered from a human donor with chronic lymphocytic leukemia. The CDR3 DNA reads TGTGCCAGCAGCTTGGTTCAGGGGGCAGGAGATACGCAGTATTTT. Protein: CASSLVQGAGDTQYF.